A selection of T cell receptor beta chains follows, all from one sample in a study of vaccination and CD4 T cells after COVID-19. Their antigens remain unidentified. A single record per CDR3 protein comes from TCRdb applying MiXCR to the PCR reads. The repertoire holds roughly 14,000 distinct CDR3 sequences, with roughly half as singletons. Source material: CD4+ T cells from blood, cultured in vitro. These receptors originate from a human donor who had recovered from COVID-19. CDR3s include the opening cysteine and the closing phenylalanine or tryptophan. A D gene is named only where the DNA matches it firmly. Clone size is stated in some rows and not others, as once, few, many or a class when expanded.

CDR3 protein: CASSSALAGGPTGELFF; CDR3 DNA: TGTGCCAGCAGCTCCGCTTTAGCGGGAGGGCCCACCGGGGAGCTGTTTTTT; V gene: TRBV11-3; clone size: large; J gene: TRBJ2-2; D gene: TRBD2
CDR3 protein: CSASDLDRGTGELFF; CDR3 DNA: TGCAGTGCTAGTGATCTGGACAGGGGAACCGGGGAGCTGTTTTTT; V gene: TRBV20-1; clone size: once; J gene: TRBJ2-2; D gene: TRBD1
CDR3 protein: CASSRGTSSINSPLHF; CDR3 DNA: TGTGCCAGCAGCCGGGGGACGTCCTCTATTAATTCACCCCTCCACTTT; V gene: TRBV5-6; clone size: once; J gene: TRBJ1-6; D gene: -
CDR3 protein: CAWQGQGESPLHF; CDR3 DNA: TGTGCCTGGCAGGGACAGGGAGAATCACCCCTCCACTTT; V gene: TRBV30; clone size: -; J gene: TRBJ1-6; D gene: TRBD1
CDR3 protein: CASRDNYGYTF; CDR3 DNA: TGTGCCAGCAGGGACAACTATGGCTACACCTTC; V gene: TRBV27; clone size: few; J gene: TRBJ1-2; D gene: -
CDR3 protein: CATSDSWSSYNEQFF; CDR3 DNA: TGTGCCACCAGTGATTCATGGAGCTCCTACAATGAGCAGTTCTTC; V gene: TRBV24-1; clone size: -; J gene: TRBJ2-1; D gene: -
CDR3 protein: CASSTRSRATNEKLFF; CDR3 DNA: TGTGCCAGTAGTACACGCAGCCGTGCAACTAATGAAAAACTGTTTTTT; V gene: TRBV19; clone size: -; J gene: TRBJ1-4; D gene: -
CDR3 protein: CASSPTQGVPGYTF; CDR3 DNA: TGTGCCAGCTCACCAACACAGGGGGTCCCGGGCTACACCTTC; V gene: TRBV18; clone size: -; J gene: TRBJ1-2; D gene: TRBD1
CDR3 protein: CASSYPGAATDTQYF; CDR3 DNA: TGTGCCAGCAGCTACCCGGGGGCTGCGACAGATACGCAGTATTTT; V gene: TRBV7-2; clone size: -; J gene: TRBJ2-3; D gene: -
CDR3 protein: CAISERTHEQFF; CDR3 DNA: TGTGCCATCAGTGAGCGGACTCATGAGCAGTTCTTC; V gene: TRBV10-3; clone size: -; J gene: TRBJ2-1; D gene: -
CDR3 protein: CASSLRTYEQYF; CDR3 DNA: TGTGCCAGCAGTCTCCGTACCTACGAGCAGTACTTC; V gene: TRBV28; clone size: -; J gene: TRBJ2-7; D gene: -
CDR3 protein: CATSRDRSSRNYGYTF; CDR3 DNA: TGTGCCACCAGCAGAGATCGGTCCAGCCGAAACTATGGCTACACCTTC; V gene: TRBV15; clone size: -; J gene: TRBJ1-2; D gene: -
CDR3 protein: CCANSPASGNEQFF; CDR3 DNA: TGCTGTGCCAATTCGCCCGCCTCGGGGAATGAGCAGTTCTTC; V gene: TRBV20-1; clone size: -; J gene: TRBJ2-1; D gene: -
CDR3 protein: CASSMAETQYF; CDR3 DNA: TGTGCCAGCAGTATGGCAGAGACCCAGTACTTC; V gene: TRBV6-2/TRBV6-3; clone size: -; J gene: TRBJ2-5; D gene: -
CDR3 protein: CASSWDGNQPQHF; CDR3 DNA: TGTGCCAGCAGCTGGGACGGCAATCAGCCCCAGCATTTT; V gene: TRBV7-6; clone size: few; J gene: TRBJ1-5; D gene: -
CDR3 protein: CASSTGTGLSYEQYF; CDR3 DNA: TGTGCCAGCAGTACCGGGACAGGCCTATCCTACGAGCAGTACTTC; V gene: TRBV7-2; clone size: few; J gene: TRBJ2-7; D gene: TRBD1
CDR3 protein: CASSEGNQPQHF; CDR3 DNA: TGTGCCAGCAGTGAAGGAAATCAGCCCCAGCATTTT; V gene: TRBV6-1; clone size: few; J gene: TRBJ1-5; D gene: -
CDR3 protein: CAISEGWEGGTDTQYF; CDR3 DNA: TGTGCCATCAGTGAAGGGTGGGAGGGAGGAACAGATACGCAGTATTTT; V gene: TRBV10-3; clone size: -; J gene: TRBJ2-3; D gene: TRBD2
CDR3 protein: CASSEASYEQYF; CDR3 DNA: TGTGCCAGCAGTGAGGCTAGCTACGAGCAGTACTTC; V gene: TRBV2; clone size: few; J gene: TRBJ2-7; D gene: -
CDR3 protein: CASSSRGPRLNEQYF; CDR3 DNA: TGTGCCAGCAGCTCCAGGGGACCCCGGCTTAACGAGCAGTACTTC; V gene: TRBV7-9; clone size: few; J gene: TRBJ2-7; D gene: -
CDR3 protein: CASSGGTFSNQPQHF; CDR3 DNA: TGTGCCAGCAGTGGCGGGACATTTAGCAATCAGCCCCAGCATTTT; V gene: TRBV25-1; clone size: -; J gene: TRBJ1-5; D gene: -
CDR3 protein: CASSSLGTKYEQYF; CDR3 DNA: TGTGCCAGCAGTTCCCTCGGGACAAAATACGAGCAGTACTTC; V gene: TRBV27; clone size: -; J gene: TRBJ2-7; D gene: -
CDR3 protein: CSASPAAGTGELFF; CDR3 DNA: TGCAGTGCTAGCCCAGCTGCGGGAACCGGGGAGCTGTTTTTT; V gene: TRBV20-1; clone size: -; J gene: TRBJ2-2; D gene: -
CDR3 protein: CSVVYSKGAGIQAFF; CDR3 DNA: TGCAGCGTTGTTTACTCTAAGGGGGCAGGTATTCAAGCTTTCTTT; V gene: TRBV29-1; clone size: -; J gene: TRBJ1-1; D gene: TRBD1
CDR3 protein: CASSIFVDRGRETQYF; CDR3 DNA: TGTGCCAGTAGTATTTTCGTGGACAGGGGGAGGGAGACCCAGTACTTC; V gene: TRBV19; clone size: -; J gene: TRBJ2-5; D gene: TRBD1
CDR3 protein: CASQTGNRDEKLFF; CDR3 DNA: TGTGCCAGCCAAACAGGGAACCGGGATGAAAAACTGTTTTTT; V gene: TRBV28; clone size: few; J gene: TRBJ1-4; D gene: -
CDR3 protein: CASSLRGDEQFF; CDR3 DNA: TGTGCCAGCAGCTTACGAGGGGATGAGCAGTTCTTC; V gene: TRBV7-2; clone size: -; J gene: TRBJ2-1; D gene: -
CDR3 protein: CASSRSGHQPQHF; CDR3 DNA: TGTGCCAGCAGCCGTTCGGGGCATCAGCCCCAGCATTTT; V gene: TRBV27; clone size: few; J gene: TRBJ1-5; D gene: -
CDR3 protein: CASSHAGRDQETQYF; CDR3 DNA: TGTGCCAGCAGCCACGCCGGTAGGGACCAAGAGACCCAGTACTTC; V gene: TRBV7-2; clone size: few; J gene: TRBJ2-5; D gene: -
CDR3 protein: CASSEYQSDTEAFF; CDR3 DNA: TGTGCCAGCAGTGAATATCAGTCGGACACTGAAGCTTTCTTT; V gene: TRBV2; clone size: -; J gene: TRBJ1-1; D gene: -
CDR3 protein: CASSPLTGQETQYF; CDR3 DNA: TGTGCCAGCAGTCCCCTGACAGGACAAGAGACCCAGTACTTC; V gene: TRBV2; clone size: -; J gene: TRBJ2-5; D gene: -
CDR3 protein: CASRPPGGTGGYGYTF; CDR3 DNA: TGTGCCAGCAGGCCTCCCGGCGGGACAGGGGGCTATGGCTACACCTTC; V gene: TRBV6-4; clone size: few; J gene: TRBJ1-2; D gene: TRBD1
CDR3 protein: CASSRTSGRANDLADTQYF; CDR3 DNA: TGTGCCAGCAGTCGGACTAGCGGGAGGGCGAACGATCTTGCAGATACGCAGTATTTT; V gene: TRBV6-1; clone size: -; J gene: TRBJ2-3; D gene: TRBD2
CDR3 protein: CASSEIMGQSSPSLHF; CDR3 DNA: TGTGCCAGCAGTGAAATCATGGGACAAAGTTCGCCCTCGCTCCACTTT; V gene: TRBV6-1; clone size: few; J gene: TRBJ1-6; D gene: -
CDR3 protein: CASSEAGSFYGYTF; CDR3 DNA: TGTGCCAGCAGTGAGGCAGGGTCCTTCTATGGCTACACCTTC; V gene: TRBV2; clone size: -; J gene: TRBJ1-2; D gene: -
CDR3 protein: CASKNNRGSAFSTDTQYF; CDR3 DNA: TGTGCCAGTAAGAACAACAGGGGGTCCGCCTTTAGCACAGATACGCAGTATTTT; V gene: TRBV19; clone size: -; J gene: TRBJ2-3; D gene: TRBD1
CDR3 protein: CASSLRLGAGTGELFF; CDR3 DNA: TGTGCCAGCAGTCTTCGACTAGGGGCGGGCACCGGGGAGCTGTTTTTT; V gene: TRBV28; clone size: -; J gene: TRBJ2-2; D gene: -
CDR3 protein: CASSYGGAPTYEQYF; CDR3 DNA: TGTGCCAGCAGTTACGGCGGGGCTCCGACCTACGAGCAGTACTTC; V gene: TRBV6-5; clone size: few; J gene: TRBJ2-7; D gene: -
CDR3 protein: CASSPPGVPSMGYTF; CDR3 DNA: TGTGCCAGCAGTCCCCCAGGGGTACCCTCGATGGGCTACACCTTC; V gene: TRBV6-1; clone size: -; J gene: TRBJ1-2; D gene: -
CDR3 protein: CASSFFSDANTGELFF; CDR3 DNA: TGTGCCAGCAGCTTTTTTAGCGACGCGAACACCGGGGAGCTGTTTTTT; V gene: TRBV11-1; clone size: -; J gene: TRBJ2-2; D gene: -
CDR3 protein: CASSETGTGGEQYF; CDR3 DNA: TGTGCCAGTAGCGAGACCGGGACAGGGGGCGAGCAGTACTTC; V gene: TRBV19; clone size: -; J gene: TRBJ2-7; D gene: TRBD1
CDR3 protein: CASSYSASESTGELFF; CDR3 DNA: TGTGCCAGCAGTTACTCTGCCAGTGAGTCCACCGGGGAGCTGTTTTTT; V gene: TRBV6-2/TRBV6-3; clone size: -; J gene: TRBJ2-2; D gene: -
CDR3 protein: CASSYKVEGNQPQHF; CDR3 DNA: TGTGCCAGCAGTTATAAGGTAGAGGGCAATCAGCCCCAGCATTTT; V gene: TRBV28; clone size: -; J gene: TRBJ1-5; D gene: -
CDR3 protein: CASTLAAGGSGYTF; CDR3 DNA: TGTGCCAGCACCTTGGCTGCAGGGGGATCTGGCTACACCTTC; V gene: TRBV12-3/TRBV12-4; clone size: -; J gene: TRBJ1-2; D gene: TRBD1
CDR3 protein: CSAMSGNTGELFF; CDR3 DNA: TGCAGTGCTATGAGCGGGAACACCGGGGAGCTGTTTTTT; V gene: TRBV20-1; clone size: few; J gene: TRBJ2-2; D gene: -
CDR3 protein: CVSSPRTNTGELFF; CDR3 DNA: TGCGTCAGCAGCCCGCGGACGAACACCGGGGAGCTGTTTTTT; V gene: TRBV4-3; clone size: -; J gene: TRBJ2-2; D gene: -
CDR3 protein: CASSQASTEAFF; CDR3 DNA: TGTGCCAGCAGCCAAGCTTCCACTGAAGCTTTCTTT; V gene: TRBV3-1; clone size: -; J gene: TRBJ1-1; D gene: -
CDR3 protein: CASSRGGTSKNIQYF; CDR3 DNA: TGTGCCAGTAGTAGAGGGGGAACCTCCAAAAACATTCAGTACTTC; V gene: TRBV19; clone size: -; J gene: TRBJ2-4; D gene: -